This note documents a single T cell receptor beta chain sequence. The antigen is unknown. These data originate in a study of relationships among human T cell subsets. From mRNA, alpha and beta CDR3 regions were amplified using semiquantitative ARM-PCR. In ARM-PCR, communal superprimers followed tagged nested gene-specific primers for exponential amplification. Nested primers were removed by exonuclease before the second PCR round. TCRdb fed the multiplex PCR reads into MiXCR, producing one record per CDR3 protein. Of around 5,000 distinct CDR3 sequences in the sample, about four fifths are singletons; the top ten hold 29%. The study, taken as a whole, reports: Some CD4+CD8+ double-positive cells may remain after bead sorting.

The V and J ends lost 4 bases and 1 base respectively, with 11 bases between them. The CDR3 is 14 residues long. Germline CDR1 and CDR2: MNHEY and SVGEGT. Sequencing used total T cells sorted from blood. V and J are TRBV6-2 or TRBV6-3 and TRBJ2-7; D possibly corresponds to TRBD1 (5 bases). The receptor comes from a man aged 35 to 55 in good health. The CDR3 sequence: CASSSLQGSYEQYF. The CDR3 DNA follows: TGTGCCAGCAGTTCCCTCCAGGGTTCCTACGAGCAGTACTTC.